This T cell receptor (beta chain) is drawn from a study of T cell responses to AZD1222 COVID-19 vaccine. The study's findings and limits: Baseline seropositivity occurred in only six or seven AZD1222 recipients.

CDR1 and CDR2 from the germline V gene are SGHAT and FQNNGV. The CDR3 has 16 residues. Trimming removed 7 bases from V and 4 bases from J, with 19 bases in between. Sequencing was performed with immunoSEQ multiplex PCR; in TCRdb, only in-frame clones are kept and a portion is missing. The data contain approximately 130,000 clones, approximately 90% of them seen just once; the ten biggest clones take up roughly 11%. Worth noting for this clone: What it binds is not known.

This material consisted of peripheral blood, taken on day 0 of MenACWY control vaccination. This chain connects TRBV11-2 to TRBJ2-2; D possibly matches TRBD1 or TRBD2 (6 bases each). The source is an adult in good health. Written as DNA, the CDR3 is TGTGCCAGCACCCCTCTGGGGGCGGGACCCACCGGGGAGCTGTTTTTT. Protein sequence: CASTPLGAGPTGELFF.